A single sample gave rise to the 21 T cell receptor beta chains below, sequenced in a study of tumor-infiltrating lymphocytes in primary liver carcinoma. Total RNA amounting to roughly 450 ng was the source from which TCR beta cDNA was made with a constant-region primer. Generation of the TCR beta libraries relied on three nested multiplex PCR rounds using slightly modified ARM-PCR. With TRBV1-TRBV30 forward primers and a C-beta reverse primer, the first two PCR rounds were run for around 10 cycles each. TCRdb called the multiplex PCR reads again in MiXCR, with one record for every CDR3 protein. Here the sample spans fewer than 350,000 distinct CDR3 sequences, roughly 61% being singletons. Both blood RNA, taken from unsorted whole blood, and germline DNA were extracted. Material for sequencing was peripheral blood. The receptors here all came from a man aged 35 to 55 with primary liver carcinoma and hepatitis B virus infection.

Details on this clonotype: Since a much larger clone is just one base distant, this may be a read error. Here the CDR3 omits its conserved ending phenylalanine or tryptophan, so a read error is the likely source. The chain combines TRBV7-8 with TRBJ2-1; 7 nucleotides align to TRBD1. V lost 4 bases, J lost 10 bases, and 10 bases stayed unmatched. CDR3 size: 14 residues. Per germline, CDR1 SGHVS and CDR2 FQNEAQ. The CDR3 coding sequence is TGTGCCAGCAGCTCCACGAGACAGGGTAGGGAGCAGTTCCTC. It translates to CASSSTRQGREQFL.

A word on this clonotype: A much larger clone is a single base away; this may be a read error. V and J are TRBV4-2 and TRBJ2-1; TRBD2 matches 9 bases. The CDR3 contains 16 residues. CDR1 LGHNA and CDR2 YNFKEQ come from the germline V gene. CDR3 sequence (DNA): TGTGTCAGCAGCCAAGAGAGACTAGCGGAACACAATGAGCAGTTCTTC. This codes for CVSSQERLAEHNEQFF.

This clonotype has only a few counts. As DNA, the CDR3 is TGTGCCAGCAGTTTAGGCCCCCGAGGGGCCTACTACGAGCAGTACTTC. This codes for CASSLGPRGAYYEQYF. The rearrangement joins TRBV12-3 or TRBV12-4 to TRBJ2-7; D is perhaps TRBD1 or TRBD2 (5 bases each). The CDR3 has 16 residues. Trimming removed 1 base from V and 3 bases from J, with 16 bases in between.

This chain uses TRBV4-1 with TRBJ2-7; 7 positions agree with TRBD2. The germline CDR1 and CDR2 sequences are MGHRA and YSYEKL. The V gene end was trimmed by 1 base and the J gene end by 3 bases; junction bases not matched to a gene: 6. This CDR3 has 15 residues. In nucleotides, the CDR3 is TGCGCCAGCAGCCAAGCACCAGCGGGGAACTACGAGCAGTACTTC. It encodes CASSQAPAGNYEQYF.

Comment on this clonotype: One end of the junction varies from germline; a read error may be responsible. The chain joins TRBV5-6 to TRBJ2-1, with D possibly called TRBD1 or TRBD2 (5 bases each). The CDR3 sequence is 18 residues long. Germline lookup yields CDR1 SGHDT and CDR2 YYEEEE. CDR3 sequence (DNA): TGTGCCAGCAGCCCAACGGGGCTCAGATTTTTTATGGACAATCAGCAGTTCTTC. It translates to CASSPTGLRFFMDNQQFF.

For this clonotype: One end of the junction is discordant with germline, which a read error may explain. V gene TRBV11-2 combines with J gene TRBJ2-2; 7 nucleotides line up with TRBD1. Germline V lookup: CDR1 SGHAT, CDR2 FQNNGV. The CDR3 has 15 amino acids. The CDR3 DNA reads as TGTACCAGCAGCCCGGGACAGTTTTCCACCGGGGAGCTGTTTTTT. The encoded protein is CTSSPGQFSTGELFF.

This clonotype was detected ten times or more. The V call is TRBV6-2 or TRBV6-3, the J call TRBJ2-1, with 7 bases that match TRBD2. This CDR3 spans 13 amino acids. CDR1 MNHEY and CDR2 SVGEGT come from the germline V gene. The junction had 7 bases not matched to a gene; V was cut back by 4 bases and J by 10 bases. The CDR3 sequence: CASSWAGAQEQFF. The CDR3, as DNA: TGTGCCAGCAGTTGGGCGGGAGCCCAGGAGCAGTTCTTC.

With respect to this clonotype: A much bigger clone sits one base away, suggesting this may be a read error. The gene calls are TRBV6-5 and TRBJ2-1, with a weak D call TRBD2 (6 bases). CDR3 length: 18 amino acids. The germline V gene has CDR1 MNHEY and CDR2 SVGAGI. CDR3 bases: TGTGCCACCAGTTTAAGGGCTGGCGGGACCAACTCCTACAATGAGCAGTTCTTC. This gives the protein CATSLRAGGTNSYNEQFF.

As for this clonotype: A much larger clonotype is one base distant, so this may be a read error. CDR3 amino acids: CASSDRTGGNEQFF. The CDR3 DNA follows: TGTGCCAGCAGCGATAGGACAGGGGGCAATGAGCAGTTCTTC. This chain links TRBV6-5 with TRBJ2-1, with TRBD1 matching over 10 bases. Trimming took 6 bases from V and 6 from J; bases not matched to a gene: 5. CDR3 length: 14 amino acids. CDR1 and CDR2 (germline): MNHEY, SVGAGI.

The chain employs TRBV29-1 and TRBJ2-3; D not resolved. Germline CDR1 and CDR2: SQVTM and ANQGSEA. This CDR3 has 12 residues. Deletions cut 6 bases from V and 2 bases from J, with 9 bases between. The CDR3 region is CSVMKDTDTQYF. The CDR3, as DNA: TGCAGCGTGATGAAGGACACAGATACGCAGTATTTT.

This rearrangement joins TRBV7-9 to TRBJ2-7; weak D call: TRBD2 (5 bases). The CDR3 extends over 15 amino acids. The V end was cut by 5 bases, the J end by 3 bases, with 17 bases between. Looked up from germline, CDR1 is SEHNR and CDR2 is FQNEAQ (reference sequence). The CDR3 sequence is CASSRLSGRLYEQYF. CDR3 bases: TGTGCCAGCAGCCGTCTGTCGGGAAGACTCTACGAGCAGTACTTC. Full variable domain (outside the CDR3, taken from reference TRBV7-9 and TRBJ2-7): DTGVSQNPRHKITKRGQNVTFRCDPISEHNRLYWYRQTLGQGPEFLTYFQNEAQLEKSRLLSDRFSAERPKGSFSTLEIQRTEQGDSAMYLCASSRLSGRLYEQYFGPGTRLTVT.

In its sample, this clonotype was seen once. A much larger clone differs from this one at a single base, so this may be a read error. The DNA for the CDR3 is TGTGCCAGCAGAATTCAGGGGCACTTTAGTGACGCTTTCTTT. The encoded protein is CASRIQGHFSDAFF. The chain has TRBV6-2 or TRBV6-3 and TRBJ1-1, with D maybe TRBD1 (6 bases). V was shortened by 6 bases and J by 11 bases, with 22 bases between the two germline ends. The CDR3 runs to 14 residues. Germline CDR1 reads MNHEY; CDR2 reads SVGEGT.

Concerning this clonotype itself: Sequence at one end of the junction differs from germline and may be a read error. V is TRBV11-2 and J is TRBJ2-5; 7 bases line up with TRBD1. Germline V gene lookup returns CDR1 SGHAT and CDR2 FQNNGV. This CDR3 is 15 amino acids long. The CDR3 here is CASSSPDRLHETQHF. In DNA form, the CDR3 reads TGTGCCAGCAGCTCACCGGACAGGTTGCACGAGACCCAGCACTTC.

In its sample, this clonotype was seen a few times. The V and J genes are TRBV24-1 and TRBJ2-2, with 7 nucleotides matching TRBD1. The CDR3 is 15 residues long. CDR1 KGHDR and CDR2 SFDVKD come from the germline V gene. V shed 3 bases, J shed 6 bases, and the junction held 6 bases outside the gene matches. The CDR3 loop reads CATSDPATGPGELFF. In DNA, the CDR3 is TGTGCCACCAGTGATCCCGCGACAGGGCCCGGGGAGCTGTTTTTT.

In regard to this clonotype: Possible read error: a much larger clone is one base away. V gene TRBV6-5 combines with J gene TRBJ2-7; TRBD2 aligns across 8 bases. This CDR3 has 13 amino acids. The germline V gene has CDR1 MNHEY and CDR2 SVGAGI. The CDR3 loop is CASSRGGPYERYF. CDR3 coding DNA: TGTGCCAGCAGCCGGGGGGGGCCCTACGAGCGGTACTTC.

The gene calls are TRBV11-1 and TRBJ2-7, with no clear D. The germline gives CDR1 SGHAT, CDR2 FQDESV (reference sequence). V was shortened by 3 bases and J by 9 bases, with 15 bases between the two germline ends. The CDR3 is 13 amino acids. The chain's CDR3 is CASSFSGYAVQYF. Here the CDR3 DNA reads TGTGCCAGCAGCTTTTCAGGATATGCCGTGCAGTACTTC. Together with reference TRBV11-1 and TRBJ2-7, the CDR3 gives the full variable domain: EAEVAQSPRYKITEKSQAVAFWCDPISGHATLYWYRQILGQGPELLVQFQDESVVDDSQLPKDRFSAERLKGVDSTLKIQPAELGDSAMYLCASSFSGYAVQYFGPGTRLTVT.

This clonotype appeared once. The V and J genes are TRBV4-3 and TRBJ2-1, with 10 bases identical to TRBD2. The CDR3 totals 15 residues. Germline-derived CDR1 and CDR2 are LGHNA and YSLEER. The V gene end was trimmed by 7 bases and the J gene end by 6 bases; junction bases not matched to a gene: 9. For the CDR3, the DNA is TGCGCCAGCATCCATGGCCTAGCGGGAGCCAATGAGCAGTTCTTC. Translation gives CASIHGLAGANEQFF.

The chain carries TRBV18 and TRBJ2-1; D not resolved. The V and J ends lost 1 base and 6 bases respectively, with 4 bases between them. The germline gives CDR1 KGHSH, CDR2 LQKENI. The CDR3 totals 12 residues. The CDR3 loop reads CASSPRINEQFF. The CDR3 region has the DNA TGTGCCAGCTCACCACGGATCAATGAGCAGTTCTTC.

This clonotype was recorded at least ten times. This sequence joins TRBV4-2 and TRBJ2-7; D may be TRBD2 (6 bases). The CDR3 is 16 residues long. Germline V gene lookup returns CDR1 LGHNA and CDR2 YNFKEQ. Between the trimmed V and J ends, which lost 1 base and 0 bases, there was a span of 13 bases. CDR3 sequence: CASSQADRDFSYEQYF. DNA of the CDR3: TGTGCCAGCAGCCAAGCAGACCGGGACTTCTCCTACGAGCAGTACTTC.

About this clonotype: One end of the junction is discordant with germline, which a read error may explain. This rearrangement joins TRBV30 to TRBJ1-4; D is unresolved. Looked up from germline, CDR1 is GTSNPN and CDR2 is SVGIG (reference sequence). The CDR3 sequence is 14 residues long. In nucleotides, the CDR3 is TGTGCCTGGAATCGACGGGATAAGAATGAAAAACTCTTTTTT. Translating gives CAWNRRDKNEKLFF.

This clonotype was seen a handful of times. Possible read error: a much larger clone is one base away. The J gene is TRBJ2-7, the V gene TRBV12-3 or TRBV12-4; perhaps TRBD1 as D (5 bases). This CDR3 comprises 12 residues. The CDR3 reads CTSSLSRDKQYF. CDR3 nucleotide sequence: TGTACCAGCAGTCTCAGCAGGGATAAGCAGTACTTC.